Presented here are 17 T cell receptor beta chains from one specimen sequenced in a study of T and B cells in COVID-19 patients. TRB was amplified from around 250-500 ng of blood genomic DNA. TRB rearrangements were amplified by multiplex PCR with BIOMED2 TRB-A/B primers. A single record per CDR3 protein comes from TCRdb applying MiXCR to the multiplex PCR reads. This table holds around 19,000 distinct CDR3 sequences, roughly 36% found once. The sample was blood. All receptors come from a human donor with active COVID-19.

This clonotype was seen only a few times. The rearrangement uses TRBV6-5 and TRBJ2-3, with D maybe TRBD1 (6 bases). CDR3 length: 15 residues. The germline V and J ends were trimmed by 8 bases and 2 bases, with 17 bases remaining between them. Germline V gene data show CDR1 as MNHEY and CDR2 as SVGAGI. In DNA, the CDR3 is TGTGCCAGCGGTACGGGGCAGGGGTACACAGATACGCAGTATTTT. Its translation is CASGTGQGYTDTQYF.

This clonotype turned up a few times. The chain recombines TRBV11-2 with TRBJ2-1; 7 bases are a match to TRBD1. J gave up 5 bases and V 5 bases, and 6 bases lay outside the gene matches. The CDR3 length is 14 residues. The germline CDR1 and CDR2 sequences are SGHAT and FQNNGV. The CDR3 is CASSLRQGNNEQFF. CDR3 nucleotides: TGTGCCAGCAGCCTCCGACAGGGAAACAATGAGCAGTTCTTC.

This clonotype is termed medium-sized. The CDR3 loop is CASSYIQTTGELFF. The CDR3 DNA sequence: TGTGCCAGCAGTTACATCCAGACCACCGGGGAGCTGTTTTTT. The V call is TRBV6-5, the J call TRBJ2-2; D ambiguous. Per the germline V gene, CDR1 is MNHEY and CDR2 is SVGAGI. V was clipped by 2 bases and J by 4 bases, with 8 bases between them. The CDR3 spans 14 residues.

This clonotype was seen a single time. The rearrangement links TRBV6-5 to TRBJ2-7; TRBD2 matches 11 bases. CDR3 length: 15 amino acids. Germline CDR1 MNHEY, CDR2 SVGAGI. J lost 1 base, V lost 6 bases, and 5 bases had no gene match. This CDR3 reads CASRTGTSGSYEQYV. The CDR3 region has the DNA TGTGCCAGCAGAACCGGGACTAGCGGTTCCTACGAGCAGTACGTC.

The CDR3 DNA sequence: TGTGCCAGCAGGGCCCCGAGCTCTGGGGCCAACGTCCTGACTTTC. As protein: CASRAPSSGANVLTF. The genes are TRBV27 and TRBJ2-6; no definite D call. V lost 6 bases and J lost 0, with 9 bases in between. Per the germline V gene, CDR1 is MNHEY and CDR2 is SMNVEV (reference sequence). This CDR3 has 15 residues.

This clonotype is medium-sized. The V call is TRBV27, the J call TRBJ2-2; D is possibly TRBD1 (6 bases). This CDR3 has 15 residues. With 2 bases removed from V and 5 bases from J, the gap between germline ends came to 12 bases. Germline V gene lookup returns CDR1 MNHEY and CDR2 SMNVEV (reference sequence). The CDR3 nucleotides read TGTGCCAGCAGTTTAGAAGGGGGATGGACCGGGGAGCTGTTTTTT. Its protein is CASSLEGGWTGELFF.

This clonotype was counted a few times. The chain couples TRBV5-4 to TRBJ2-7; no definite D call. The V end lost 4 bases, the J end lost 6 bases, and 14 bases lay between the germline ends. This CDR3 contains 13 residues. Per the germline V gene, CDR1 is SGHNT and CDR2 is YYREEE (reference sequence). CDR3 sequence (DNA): TGTGCCAGCAGCGCCGTTGGAACGGGCGAGCAGTACTTC. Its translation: CASSAVGTGEQYF. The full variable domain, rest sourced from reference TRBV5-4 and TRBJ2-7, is ETGVTQSPTHLIKTRGQQVTLRCSSQSGHNTVSWYQQALGQGPQFIFQYYREEENGRGNFPPRFSGLQFPNYSSELNVNALELDDSALYLCASSAVGTGEQYFGPGTRLTVT.

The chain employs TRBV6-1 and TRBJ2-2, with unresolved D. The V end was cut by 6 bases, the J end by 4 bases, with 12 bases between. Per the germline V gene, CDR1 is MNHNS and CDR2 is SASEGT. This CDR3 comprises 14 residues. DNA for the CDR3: TGTGCCAGCAGCGAAATACACAGCACCGGGGAGCTGTTTTTT. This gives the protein CASSEIHSTGELFF.

CDR3 sequence: CASSPEPRNIQYF. CDR3 in DNA: TGTGCCAGCAGCCCGGAGCCTCGGAACATTCAGTACTTC. The rearrangement uses TRBV5-4 and TRBJ2-4; D is undetermined. Germline V CDR1 and CDR2: SGHNT, YYREEE (reference sequence). Trimming removed 4 bases from V and 7 bases from J, with 12 bases in between. The length of the CDR3 is 13 residues.

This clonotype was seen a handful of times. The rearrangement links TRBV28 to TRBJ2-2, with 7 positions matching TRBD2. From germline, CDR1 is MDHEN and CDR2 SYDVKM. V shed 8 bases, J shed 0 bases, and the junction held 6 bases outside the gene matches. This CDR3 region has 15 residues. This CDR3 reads CASAGRTPNTGELFF. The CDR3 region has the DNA TGTGCCAGCGCCGGGAGGACCCCGAACACCGGGGAGCTGTTTTTT.

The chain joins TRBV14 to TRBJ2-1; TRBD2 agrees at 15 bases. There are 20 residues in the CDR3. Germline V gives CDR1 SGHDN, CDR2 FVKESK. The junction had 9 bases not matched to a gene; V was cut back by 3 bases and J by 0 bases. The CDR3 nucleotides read TGTGCCAGCAGCCACTTGGGACTAGCGGGGGGTCTCGGCTCCTACAATGAGCAGTTCTTC. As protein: CASSHLGLAGGLGSYNEQFF.

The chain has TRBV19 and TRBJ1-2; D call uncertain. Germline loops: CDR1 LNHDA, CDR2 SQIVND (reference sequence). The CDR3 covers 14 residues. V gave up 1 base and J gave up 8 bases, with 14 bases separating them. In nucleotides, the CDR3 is TGTGCCAGTAGTATAGGATCGGTGGCTAAGGGCTACACCTTC. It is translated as CASSIGSVAKGYTF.

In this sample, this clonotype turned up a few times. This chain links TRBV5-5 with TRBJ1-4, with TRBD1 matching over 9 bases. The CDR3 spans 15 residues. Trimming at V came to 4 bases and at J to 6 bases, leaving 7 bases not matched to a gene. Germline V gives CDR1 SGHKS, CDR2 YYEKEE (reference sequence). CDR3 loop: CASSTGTGSYEKLFF. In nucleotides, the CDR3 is TGTGCCAGCAGCACCGGGACAGGGTCATATGAAAAACTGTTTTTT.

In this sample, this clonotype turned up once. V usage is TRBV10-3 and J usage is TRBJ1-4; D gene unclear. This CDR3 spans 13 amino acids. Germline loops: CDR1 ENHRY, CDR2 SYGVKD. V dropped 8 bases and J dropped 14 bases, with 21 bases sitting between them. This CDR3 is CAIRAPVFAPLFF. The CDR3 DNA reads TGTGCCATCCGTGCGCCAGTGTTTGCCCCCCTGTTTTTT.

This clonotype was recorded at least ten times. The CDR3 DNA reads TGTGCCAGCAGGAATCGGGGACACACCGGGGAGCTGTTTTTT. This translates into CASRNRGHTGELFF. This chain joins TRBV5-6 and TRBJ2-2; D is tentatively TRBD1 or TRBD2 (5 bases each). The CDR3 has 14 amino acids. V gave up 5 bases and J gave up 3 bases, with 11 bases separating them. Germline V gene data show CDR1 as SGHDT and CDR2 as YYEEEE.

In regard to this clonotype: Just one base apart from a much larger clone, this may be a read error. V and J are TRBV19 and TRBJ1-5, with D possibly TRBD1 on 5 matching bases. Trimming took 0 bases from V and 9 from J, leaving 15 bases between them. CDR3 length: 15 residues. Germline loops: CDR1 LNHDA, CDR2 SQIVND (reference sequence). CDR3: CASSIEGWTWWPQHF. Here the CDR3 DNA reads TGTGCCAGTAGTATAGAAGGGTGGACATGGTGGCCCCAGCATTTT.

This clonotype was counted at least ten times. CDR3 sequence: CASTSANEQFF. Here the CDR3 DNA reads TGTGCCAGCACATCAGCGAATGAGCAGTTCTTC. The rearrangement links TRBV12-3 or TRBV12-4 to TRBJ2-1; D not resolved. CDR3 length: 11 residues. With 7 bases removed from V and 7 bases from J, the gap between germline ends came to 8 bases.